One sample yielded the 12 T cell receptor beta chains listed below, sequenced in a study of patients and donors after allogeneic stem cell transplantation. A single record per CDR3 protein comes from TCRdb applying MiXCR to the RT-PCR reads. The table includes approximately 88,000 distinct CDR3 sequences, 4% to 5% detected once. The specimen sequenced was blood, either unsorted or a sorted T cell fraction (not recorded which). The receptor set was obtained from a human donor who was either an allogeneic HSCT recipient or a stem cell or donor lymphocyte infusion donor (not recorded which). It is not recorded whose cells these are; they may come from a transplant donor.

This clonotype was seen repeatedly, ten times or more. The junction and the germline gene differ at one end; a read error may be behind it. The V and J genes are TRBV2 and TRBJ1-2, with a weak D call TRBD1 (5 bases). The CDR3 runs to 13 residues. Germline CDR1 is SNHLY and CDR2 is FYNNEI. CDR3 in DNA: TGTGCCAGCAGTAAGGAAGGGGACTATGACTACACCTTC. Amino acids: CASSKEGDYDYTF.

At least ten counts were recorded for this clonotype. An end of the junction does not agree with germline; a read error may underlie this. The chain joins TRBV2 to TRBJ2-3; D possibly corresponds to TRBD2 (5 bases). Germline loops: CDR1 SNHLY, CDR2 FYNNEI. This CDR3 has 14 amino acids. Here the CDR3 DNA reads TGTGCCAGCAGCGAAGAGACTACGGTGGGTACGCAGTATTTT. Translating it yields CASSEETTVGTQYF.

This clonotype was counted only a few times. The chain is built from TRBV2 and TRBJ1-2; 9 bases agree with TRBD1. The CDR3 totals 15 residues. Germline CDR1 is SNHLY and CDR2 is FYNNEI. Trimming took 6 bases from V and 2 from J; bases not matched to a gene: 7. CDR3: CASSGGQGRNYGYTF. CDR3 in DNA: TGTGCCAGCAGCGGAGGACAGGGGAGAAACTATGGCTACACCTTC. Complete variable domain (other parts from reference TRBV2 and TRBJ1-2): EPEVTQTPSHQVTQMGQEVILRCVPISNHLYFYWYRQILGQKVEFLVSFYNNEISEKSEIFDDQFSVERPDGSNFTLKIRSTKLEDSAMYFCASSGGQGRNYGYTFGSGTRLTVV.

The chain joins TRBV5-1 to TRBJ1-1; D perhaps matches TRBD1 (5 bases). The CDR3 runs to 15 residues. Trimming took 6 bases from V and 7 from J, leaving 22 bases between them. The germline V gene has CDR1 SGHRS and CDR2 YFSETQ. The CDR3 loop reads CASKGTAGMRGEAFF. The CDR3 bases are TGCGCCAGCAAAGGAACTGCAGGCATGAGGGGTGAAGCTTTCTTT.

The chain joins TRBV4-2 to TRBJ2-2; D call uncertain. Germline lookup yields CDR1 LGHNA and CDR2 YNFKEQ. Trimming removed 0 bases from V and 0 bases from J, with 11 bases in between. CDR3 length: 17 amino acids. The CDR3 region is CASSQDRGVANTGELFF. In DNA form, the CDR3 reads TGTGCCAGCAGCCAAGATCGTGGGGTAGCGAACACCGGGGAGCTGTTTTTT.

In its sample, this clonotype was seen many times. The chain employs TRBV20-1 and TRBJ2-5; tentative D call: TRBD2 (7 bases). The CDR3 totals 15 residues. Germline V gene data show CDR1 as DFQATT and CDR2 as SNEGSKA (reference sequence). Trimming removed 5 bases at V and 1 base at J, with 17 bases between. As DNA, the CDR3 is TGCAGTGCTGGGGGGGGGGCAACCCTCCAAGAGACCCAGTACTTC. This codes for CSAGGGATLQETQYF.

This chain uses TRBV30 with TRBJ1-5; tentatively, D is TRBD1 (5 bases). Trimming pared 0 bases from V and 5 bases from J, leaving 11 bases between. Germline loops: CDR1 GTSNPN, CDR2 SVGIG (reference sequence). This CDR3 comprises 14 residues. CDR3 protein: CAWSVLRGDQPQHF. The DNA of the CDR3 is TGTGCCTGGAGTGTACTACGGGGGGATCAGCCCCAGCATTTT.

This clonotype was observed at least ten times. V and J are TRBV10-3 and TRBJ1-2; TRBD1 matches 10 bases. The V segment lost 9 bases and the J segment 8 bases; nucleotides outside the gene matches: 9. CDR3 size: 13 residues. CDR1 ENHRY and CDR2 SYGVKD come from the germline V gene. The CDR3 nucleotides read TGTGCCATTGGGACAGGGGAGGCGAGAGGCTACACCTTC. It yields the protein CAIGTGEARGYTF.

This clonotype was recorded at least ten times. Compared with germline, one end of the junction differs, possibly owing to a read error. This chain uses TRBV20-1 with TRBJ1-5, with TRBD1 matching 7 bases. The CDR3 length is 16 residues. In germline, CDR1 is DFQATT, CDR2 SNEGSKA (reference sequence). The CDR3 spells CSARDLHRGEDQPQHF. The CDR3 nucleotides are TGCAGTGCAAGAGACCTCCACAGGGGCGAGGATCAGCCCCAGCATTTT.

Ten or more counts support this clonotype. CDR3 loop: CASAREGIETQYF. In nucleotides, the CDR3 is TGTGCCAGCGCCCGGGAGGGGATCGAGACCCAGTACTTC. The chain carries TRBV2 and TRBJ2-5, with TRBD2 matching over 8 bases. This CDR3 contains 13 residues. Germline V gene sequence: CDR1 SNHLY, CDR2 FYNNEI. V was clipped by 8 bases and J by 5 bases; unmatched bases: 7.

This clonotype was found many times. This chain joins TRBV9 and TRBJ2-7; maybe TRBD2 (5 bases). Germline V lookup: CDR1 SGDLS, CDR2 YYNGEE. The CDR3 has 14 amino acids. V lost 3 bases and J lost 4, with 14 bases in between. CDR3 residues: CASSARTSGYEQYF. The CDR3 DNA is TGTGCCAGCAGCGCCCGGACTTCGGGATACGAGCAGTACTTC.

This clonotype showed up many times. This chain links TRBV29-1 with TRBJ2-1; D not certain. Germline values: CDR1 SQVTM, CDR2 ANQGSEA. CDR3 length: 14 residues. V lost 7 bases and J lost 5, with 18 bases in between. This CDR3 is CSGRLAGFNNEQFF. In DNA, the CDR3 is TGCAGCGGGCGTCTGGCTGGATTTAACAATGAGCAGTTCTTC.